Described below is a single T cell receptor (beta chain) sequence and its context. Its antigen is not identified. TCRdb called the reads again in MiXCR, with one record for every CDR3 protein. The sample has 200,000 to 250,000 distinct CDR3 sequences, about 40% seen once; the top ten hold roughly three fifths. The sample comes from a study of T cell repertoires in cytomegalovirus infection. In the study overall: Selection of CMV epitopes for the study included recently identified HLA-C-restricted and well-studied HLA-B-restricted ones. Notes on the study in general: Using cumulative public TCR beta family frequency, the authors identified those who carried CMV together with the relevant HLA.

CDR3 length: 17 amino acids. Trimming took 6 bases from V and 2 from J; bases not matched to a gene: 13. Here the sequenced sample was CD8+ T cells from cultured PBMCs, taken from culture after CMV antigen stimulation. This rearrangement joins TRBV12-3 or TRBV12-4 to TRBJ2-7; TRBD2 agrees at 10 bases. The source of this sequence is a human donor in good health (CMV status not recorded). Some clones in this sample may be carry-over from other donors' samples. The CDR3 protein is CASSPSTLAGFAYEQYF. CDR3 sequence (DNA): TGTGCCAGCAGCCCCTCTACACTAGCGGGGTTTGCCTACGAGCAGTACTTC.